One and the same sample provided the 24 T cell receptor beta chains below, sequenced in a study of shared clonotypes between healthy human individuals. Sequenced by immunoSEQ multiplex PCR; TCRdb stores in-frame clones only, minus some. The data contain some 680,000 clones, 55% to 85% of them singletons. Sequencing was performed on memory CD4+ T cells sorted from blood. Indicated subset: CD45RA-negative fraction. These TCRs come from a woman aged 25 to 39 in good health.

This clone came up once. J is TRBJ2-3 and V is TRBV28, with a possible D match to TRBD1 (5 bases). The V end was cut by 2 bases, the J end by 0 bases, with 15 bases between. The CDR3 loop spans 17 amino acids. Germline CDR1 reads MDHEN; CDR2 reads SYDVKM. The CDR3 DNA reads as TGTGCCAGCAGTTTAACAGGATCGATTTCTAGCACAGATACGCAGTATTTT. Protein: CASSLTGSISSTDTQYF.

The CDR3 DNA sequence: TGTGCCACCAGCAGAGGCGATCGTTGGGGGGGCGAGCAGTACTTC. Translated: CATSRGDRWGGEQYF. The chain employs TRBV15 and TRBJ2-7; 7 bases fit TRBD2. Germline CDR1 is LNHNV and CDR2 is YYDKDF (reference sequence). J lost 6 bases, V lost 1 base, and 9 bases had no gene match. This CDR3 contains 15 residues.

The chain couples TRBV7-9 to TRBJ2-5; D ambiguous. V shed 7 bases and J shed 2 bases, with 5 bases lying between them. Germline CDR1 and CDR2: SEHNR and FQNEAQ (reference sequence). The CDR3 runs 11 residues. The CDR3 nucleotides read TGTGCCAGCACCCCACAAGAGACCCAGTACTTC. It encodes CASTPQETQYF.

The chain uses TRBV5-1 and TRBJ2-1; unclear D gene. The V gene's germline CDR1 is SGHRS and CDR2 YFSETQ. The CDR3 length is 11 residues. V shed 1 base and J shed 7 bases, with 3 bases lying between them. CDR3 sequence: CASSLKNEQFF. The DNA for the CDR3 is TGCGCCAGCAGCTTGAAGAATGAGCAGTTCTTC.

The J gene is TRBJ1-1, the V gene TRBV5-1, with 12 bases lining up with TRBD1. This CDR3 spans 15 amino acids. The ends lost 4 bases at V and 3 bases at J; junction bases unmatched: 4. Germline V gene lookup returns CDR1 SGHRS and CDR2 YFSETQ. In nucleotides, the CDR3 is TGCGCCAGCAGCCGGGGACAGGGGGCGGACACTGAAGCTTTCTTT. It yields the protein CASSRGQGADTEAFF.

CDR3 protein: CASSYAPGPNHYEQYF. CDR3 in DNA: TGTGCCAGCAGTTACGCACCCGGCCCCAATCACTACGAGCAGTACTTC. This rearrangement joins TRBV6-5 to TRBJ2-7; no reliable D call. With 2 bases removed from V and 3 bases from J, the gap between germline ends came to 17 bases. This CDR3 has 16 amino acids. The germline gives CDR1 MNHEY, CDR2 SVGAGI.

This chain uses TRBV4-2 with TRBJ2-7; tentatively, D is TRBD2 (6 bases). CDR3 size: 14 residues. V was cut by 2 bases and J by 6 bases, with 14 bases left in between. Germline loops: CDR1 LGHNA, CDR2 YNFKEQ. The CDR3 is CASSQPNGGSEQYF. CDR3 DNA: TGTGCCAGCAGCCAACCGAACGGAGGGAGCGAGCAGTACTTC.

The CDR3 is CASSIYATDTQYF. As DNA, the CDR3 is TGTGCCAGCAGTATCTATGCAACAGATACGCAGTATTTT. The chain employs TRBV2 and TRBJ2-3; D gene ambiguous. The CDR3 has 13 amino acids. Germline-derived CDR1 and CDR2 are SNHLY and FYNNEI. V lost 5 bases and J lost 3, with 9 bases in between.

The chain carries TRBV28 and TRBJ2-7; TRBD2 might be the D (6 bases). Trimming removed 2 bases at V and 3 bases at J, with 20 bases between. CDR3 length equals 17 residues. Germline assignment: CDR1 MDHEN and CDR2 SYDVKM. CDR3 sequence reads: CASSLGRWGTPNYEQYF. CDR3 in DNA: TGTGCCAGCAGTTTAGGGCGTTGGGGGACTCCCAACTACGAGCAGTACTTC.

This rearrangement joins TRBV2 to TRBJ1-1; tentatively, D is TRBD1 (5 bases). This CDR3 region has 15 residues. V was shortened by 7 bases and J by 0 bases, with 15 bases between the two germline ends. Germline assignment: CDR1 SNHLY and CDR2 FYNNEI. CDR3 sequence (DNA): TGTGCCAGCACGCCGGTCGGAGGGGTGAACACTGAAGCTTTCTTT. Its protein is CASTPVGGVNTEAFF.

This rearrangement joins TRBV2 to TRBJ1-4; the D is unclear. The CDR3 sequence is 13 residues long. The V end lost 4 bases, the J end lost 7 bases, and 10 bases lay between the germline ends. Germline V CDR1 and CDR2: SNHLY, FYNNEI. The CDR3 spells CASSVVPTEKLFF. As DNA, the CDR3 is TGTGCCAGCAGTGTAGTGCCCACTGAAAAACTGTTTTTT.

V and J are TRBV5-1 and TRBJ2-5, with D unresolved. This CDR3 region has 16 residues. Germline-derived CDR1 and CDR2 are SGHRS and YFSETQ. V lost 0 bases, J lost 1 base, and 13 bases lay in between. The CDR3 protein is CASSLVPGVTQETQYF. CDR3 nucleotide sequence: TGCGCCAGCAGCTTGGTGCCTGGGGTAACCCAAGAGACCCAGTACTTC.

A word on this clone: Other DNA sequences in the sample encode the same CDR3. V usage is TRBV7-2 and J usage is TRBJ2-1; D gene unclear. This CDR3 comprises 15 residues. The V and J ends lost 1 base and 2 bases respectively, with 9 bases between them. The germline V gene has CDR1 SGHTA and CDR2 FQGNSA. In DNA form, the CDR3 reads TGTGCCAGCAGCTTAGGCGCACTAACCTACAATGAGCAGTTCTTC. This gives the protein CASSLGALTYNEQFF. Together with reference TRBV7-2 and TRBJ2-1, the CDR3 gives the full variable domain: GAGVSQSPSNKVTEKGKDVELRCDPISGHTALYWYRQSLGQGLEFLIYFQGNSAPDKSGLPSDRFSAERTGGSVSTLTIQRTQQEDSAVYLCASSLGALTYNEQFFGPGTRLTVL.

This clone appeared a single time. V usage is TRBV2 and J usage is TRBJ1-1; D is undetermined. V lost 6 bases, J lost 5 bases, and 16 bases lay in between. The CDR3 loop spans 14 amino acids. The V gene's germline CDR1 is SNHLY and CDR2 FYNNEI. CDR3 sequence (DNA): TGTGCCAGCAGAGACCGGGTCCGGCTAACTGAAGCTTTCTTT. This gives the protein CASRDRVRLTEAFF.

The CDR3, as DNA: TGTGCCAGCAGCACACAGGGCGACTATGGCTACACCTTC. Encoded protein: CASSTQGDYGYTF. The rearrangement links TRBV11-2 to TRBJ1-2; possible D gene TRBD1, 6 bases. Germline V gene lookup returns CDR1 SGHAT and CDR2 FQNNGV. The CDR3 has 13 residues. Between the trimmed V and J ends, which lost 5 bases and 3 bases, there was a span of 10 bases.

The V and J genes are TRBV9 and TRBJ2-7, with D possibly being TRBD1 (6 bases). The germline V and J ends were trimmed by 3 bases and 6 bases, with 10 bases remaining between them. The germline V gene encodes CDR1 SGDLS and CDR2 YYNGEE. This CDR3 is built from 12 residues. As DNA, the CDR3 is TGTGCCAGCAGCGCCAGGGGTGGCGAGCAGTACTTC. It specifies CASSARGGEQYF.

Details on this clone: A read error may explain this, as a much larger clone is one base away. For the CDR3, the DNA is TGTGCCAGCAGCCTAACTAGCGGGAGCTCCTACGAGCAGTACTTC. Translating it yields CASSLTSGSSYEQYF. The chain couples TRBV6-6 to TRBJ2-7; the match to TRBD2 covers 11 bases. This CDR3 comprises 15 residues. From germline, CDR1 is MNHNY and CDR2 SVGAGI (reference sequence). V lost 6 bases and J lost 0; bases outside the gene matches: 4.

A single count supports this clone. This sequence joins TRBV28 and TRBJ2-5; 7 nucleotides match TRBD2. This CDR3 contains 16 residues. The germline V gene has CDR1 MDHEN and CDR2 SYDVKM. J gave up 1 base and V 8 bases, and 13 bases lay outside the gene matches. As DNA, the CDR3 is TGTGCCAGCGGAACAACCGGGACTAAACGCCAAGAGACCCAGTACTTC. Protein: CASGTTGTKRQETQYF.

The V gene is TRBV11-2, the J gene TRBJ2-5; 7 bases match TRBD1. Germline V lookup: CDR1 SGHAT, CDR2 FQNNGV. The junction had 5 bases not matched to a gene; V was cut back by 4 bases and J by 6 bases. The length of the CDR3 is 13 residues. The DNA for the CDR3 is TGTGCCAGCAGCTACAGCAGGGGGAAGACCCAGTACTTC. As protein: CASSYSRGKTQYF.

The chain combines TRBV11-2 with TRBJ2-5; D might be TRBD1 or TRBD2, each matching 9 bases. V shed 0 bases and J shed 9 bases, with 20 bases lying between them. Germline values: CDR1 SGHAT, CDR2 FQNNGV. This CDR3 region has 16 residues. The chain's CDR3 is CASSLDWASGTGSQYF. The CDR3 DNA follows: TGTGCCAGCAGCTTAGATTGGGCTAGCGGGACAGGGTCCCAGTACTTC.

This chain joins TRBV1 and TRBJ2-5; TRBD1, the D gene given by the table, was not confirmed from the DNA. TRBV1 is tagged as a pseudogene. The CDR3 is 16 amino acids. The CDR3 is CTSSQVPRYRGGTQYF. As DNA, the CDR3 is TGCACCAGCAGCCAAGTTCCCCGCTACAGGGGAGGGACCCAGTACTTC.

V is TRBV4-1 and J is TRBJ2-7, with TRBD2 matching over 8 bases. Germline CDR1 reads MGHRA; CDR2 reads YSYEKL. J lost 6 bases, V lost 0 bases, and 16 bases had no gene match. The CDR3 has 18 amino acids. As DNA, the CDR3 is TGCGCCAGCAGCCAAGACGCGATAGCGGGAATTGGTTTCGGCGAGCAGTACTTC. It specifies CASSQDAIAGIGFGEQYF.

The rearrangement uses TRBV5-4 and TRBJ1-4, with TRBD1 matching over 8 bases. Unmatched junction bases numbered 9, after V lost 4 bases and J lost 7 bases. Germline lookup yields CDR1 SGHNT and CDR2 YYREEE (reference sequence). This CDR3 spans 15 amino acids. CDR3 in amino acids: CASSPGQGRSEKLFF. CDR3 nucleotides: TGTGCCAGCAGCCCCGGACAGGGCAGGAGTGAAAAACTGTTTTTT.

This clone was seen more than once but under ten times. V usage is TRBV7-6 and J usage is TRBJ2-5; D call uncertain. The CDR3 contains 13 residues. From germline, CDR1 is SGHVS and CDR2 FNYEAQ. V was clipped by 4 bases and J by 5 bases, with 11 bases between them. Written as DNA, the CDR3 is TGTGCCAGCAGCTCAAGCTTGCGGGAGACCCAGTACTTC. Translation: CASSSSLRETQYF.